The present T cell receptor (beta chain) was sequenced within a study of metastatic and nonmetastatic thyroid tumors. Germline CDR1 is MNHEY and CDR2 is SVGEGT. This CDR3 contains 15 residues. V shed 7 bases and J 3 bases; nucleotides not matched to a gene: 6. Prior to thyroid surgery, none of the patients had received any treatment. TCRdb re-processed the PCR reads through MiXCR. Of about 19,000 clones in the sample, 37% were seen once. The sample was tumor tissue. This receptor was identified in a female donor with papillary thyroid cancer or a benign thyroid nodule (not recorded which). Some clones in this sample may be carry-over from other donors' samples. The chain is built from TRBV6-2 or TRBV6-3 and TRBJ2-3; 11 nucleotides match TRBD2. CDR3 coding DNA: TGTGCCAGCACACTAGCGGGAGTTATAACAGATACGCAGTATTTT. This codes for CASTLAGVITDTQYF.